What follows are 11 T cell receptor beta chains derived from one specimen sequenced in a study of OX40 agonist ivuxolimab in advanced cancers. Here immunoSEQ multiplex PCR was the method, and the copy in TCRdb shows in-frame clones only, minus some. The table lists roughly 60,000 clones, 86% of them singletons. Here the sequenced sample was CD4+ or CD8+ T cells sorted from blood, taken in a trial of the OX40 agonist ivuxolimab. Every receptor here comes from an adult with an advanced solid tumor such as melanoma, head and neck, liver or kidney cancer.

This chain connects TRBV19 to TRBJ2-3; unclear D gene. Per the germline V gene, CDR1 is LNHDA and CDR2 is SQIVND (reference sequence). V was shortened by 8 bases and J by 2 bases, with 17 bases between the two germline ends. The CDR3 has 15 residues. CDR3 sequence reads: CASRSRPSPTDTQYF. CDR3 sequence (DNA): TGTGCCAGTCGAAGCCGGCCTTCCCCCACAGATACGCAGTATTTT.

V usage is TRBV27 and J usage is TRBJ2-7; TRBD1 aligns across 7 bases. The CDR3 has 16 amino acids. J lost 2 bases, V lost 3 bases, and 10 bases had no gene match. The germline V gene encodes CDR1 MNHEY and CDR2 SMNVEV (reference sequence). The CDR3 loop reads CASSFGDGTETYEQYF. The CDR3 DNA reads as TGTGCCAGCAGTTTTGGAGATGGGACAGAGACCTACGAGCAGTACTTC.

The chain joins TRBV28 to TRBJ2-3; D is tentatively TRBD1 or TRBD2 (5 bases each). The CDR3 is 16 amino acids. The germline gives CDR1 MDHEN, CDR2 SYDVKM. Trimming pared 6 bases from V and 6 bases from J, leaving 22 bases between. CDR3 in DNA: TGTGCCAGCAGAACCCGGGACCCTAAAAGCATGGATACGCAGTATTTT. Its protein is CASRTRDPKSMDTQYF.

The chain carries TRBV7-2 and TRBJ2-7; the match to TRBD2 covers 13 bases. CDR3 length equals 17 residues. After removal of 1 base from V and 6 bases from J, the junction contained 9 bases not matched to a gene. CDR1 SGHTA and CDR2 FQGNSA come from the germline V gene. CDR3 loop: CASSLGGLAGPQGEQYF. The CDR3 nucleotides are TGTGCCAGCAGCTTAGGGGGACTAGCGGGACCCCAGGGCGAGCAGTACTTC. Looking up the rest from reference TRBV7-2 and TRBJ2-7 gives the full variable domain: GAGVSQSPSNKVTEKGKDVELRCDPISGHTALYWYRQSLGQGLEFLIYFQGNSAPDKSGLPSDRFSAERTGGSVSTLTIQRTQQEDSAVYLCASSLGGLAGPQGEQYFGPGTRLTVT.

The CDR3 is CASSLARGVHEQYF. The CDR3 region has the DNA TGTGCCAGCAGCTTAGCGAGGGGGGTCCACGAGCAGTACTTC. V and J are TRBV7-6 and TRBJ2-7; D possibly matches TRBD1 or TRBD2 (6 bases each). Trimming removed 0 bases from V and 5 bases from J, with 11 bases in between. CDR3 length: 14 amino acids. CDR1 and CDR2 (germline): SGHVS, FNYEAQ.

The chain couples TRBV28 to TRBJ2-7; 8 bases map to TRBD2. The junction had 7 bases not matched to a gene; V was cut back by 3 bases and J by 6 bases. CDR3 size: 14 residues. The germline gives CDR1 MDHEN, CDR2 SYDVKM. CDR3 sequence reads: CASSFKREPLEQYF. The CDR3 DNA reads as TGTGCCAGCAGTTTCAAGCGGGAGCCGCTCGAGCAGTACTTC.

The J gene is TRBJ2-3, the V gene TRBV28, with a weak D call TRBD2 (6 bases). Germline assignment: CDR1 MDHEN and CDR2 SYDVKM. The CDR3 totals 11 residues. The V gene lost 4 bases and the J gene lost 8 bases, with 7 bases spanning the gap. This CDR3 reads CASSSGVTQYF. CDR3 DNA: TGTGCCAGCAGTTCGGGAGTTACGCAGTATTTT.

The chain couples TRBV7-9 to TRBJ2-5; 10 positions agree with TRBD2. Germline V gene data show CDR1 as SEHNR and CDR2 as FQNEAQ (reference sequence). This CDR3 has 15 amino acids. V was pared by 7 bases and J by 4 bases, with 9 bases of the junction left unmatched. The CDR3, as DNA: TGTGCCAGCACCCTAACGACTAGCGGGCGAGAGACCCAGTACTTC. As protein: CASTLTTSGRETQYF.

The chain uses TRBV5-6 and TRBJ2-1; 8 nucleotides agree with TRBD2. V was clipped by 2 bases and J by 6 bases; unmatched bases: 1. The V gene's germline CDR1 is SGHDT and CDR2 YYEEEE. The CDR3 is made up of 13 amino acids. The CDR3: CASSFGTSNEQFF. The CDR3 nucleotides are TGTGCCAGCAGCTTCGGGACTAGCAATGAGCAGTTCTTC. Supplemented by reference TRBV5-6 and TRBJ2-1, the full variable domain reads DAGVTQSPTHLIKTRGQQVTLRCSPKSGHDTVSWYQQALGQGPQFIFQYYEEEERQRGNFPDRFSGHQFPNYSSELNVNALLLGDSALYLCASSFGTSNEQFFGPGTRLTVL.

This chain links TRBV6-1 with TRBJ1-4, with D possibly being TRBD1 (5 bases). V lost 2 bases and J 4 bases, leaving 20 bases between the germline ends. The germline V gene encodes CDR1 MNHNS and CDR2 SASEGT. The CDR3 has 18 residues. CDR3 nucleotides: TGTGCCAGCAGTGAAAAAAGGACCTACAGGCCCAATAATGAAAAACTGTTTTTT. Protein: CASSEKRTYRPNNEKLFF.

This chain joins TRBV11-2 and TRBJ2-1; 7 bases align to TRBD1. With 7 bases clipped from V and 8 bases from J, the junction kept 8 bases outside the gene matches. The CDR3 runs 13 residues. The V gene's germline CDR1 is SGHAT and CDR2 FQNNGV. The CDR3, as DNA: TGTGCCAGCACCCAACCCGACAGGGATGAGCAGTTCTTC. Translation gives CASTQPDRDEQFF.